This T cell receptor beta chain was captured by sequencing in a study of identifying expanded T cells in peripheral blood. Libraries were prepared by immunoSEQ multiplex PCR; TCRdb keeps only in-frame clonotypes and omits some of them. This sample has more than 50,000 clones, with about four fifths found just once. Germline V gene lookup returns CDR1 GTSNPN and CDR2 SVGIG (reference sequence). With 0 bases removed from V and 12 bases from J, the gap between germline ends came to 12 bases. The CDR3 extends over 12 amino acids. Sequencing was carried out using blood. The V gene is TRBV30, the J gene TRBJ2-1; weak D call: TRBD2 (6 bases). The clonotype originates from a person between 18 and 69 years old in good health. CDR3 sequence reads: CAWSVSSGRQFF. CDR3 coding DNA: TGTGCCTGGAGTGTAAGCTCCGGGAGGCAGTTCTTC. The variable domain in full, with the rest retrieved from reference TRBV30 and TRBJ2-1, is SQTIHQWPATLVQPVGSPLSLECTVEGTSNPNLYWYRQAAGRGLQLLFYSVGIGQISSEVPQNLSASRPQDRQFILSSKKLLLSDSGFYLCAWSVSSGRQFFGPGTRLTVL.